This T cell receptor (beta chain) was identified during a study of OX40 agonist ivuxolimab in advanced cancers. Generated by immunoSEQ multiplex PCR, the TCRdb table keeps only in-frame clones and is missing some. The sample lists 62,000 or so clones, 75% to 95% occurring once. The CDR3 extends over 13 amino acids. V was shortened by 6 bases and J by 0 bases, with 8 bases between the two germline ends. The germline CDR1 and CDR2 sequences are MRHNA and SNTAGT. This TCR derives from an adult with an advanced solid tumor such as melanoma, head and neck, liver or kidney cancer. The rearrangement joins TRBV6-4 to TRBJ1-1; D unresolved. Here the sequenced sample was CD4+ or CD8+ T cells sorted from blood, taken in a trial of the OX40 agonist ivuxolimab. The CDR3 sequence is CASSALLNTEAFF. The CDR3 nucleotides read TGTGCCAGCAGCGCCTTATTGAACACTGAAGCTTTCTTT.